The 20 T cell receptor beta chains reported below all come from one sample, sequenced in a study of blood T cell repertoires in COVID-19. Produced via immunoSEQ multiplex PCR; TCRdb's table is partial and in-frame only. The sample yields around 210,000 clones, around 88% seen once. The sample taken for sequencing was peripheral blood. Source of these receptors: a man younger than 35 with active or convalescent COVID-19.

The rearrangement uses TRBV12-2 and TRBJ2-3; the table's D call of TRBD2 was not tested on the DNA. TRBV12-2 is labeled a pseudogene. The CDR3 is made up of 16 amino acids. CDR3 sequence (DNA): TGTGCAAGTCGCTTCTCGGGACTACCTTCCACAGATACGCAGTATTTT. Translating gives CASRFSGLPSTDTQYF.

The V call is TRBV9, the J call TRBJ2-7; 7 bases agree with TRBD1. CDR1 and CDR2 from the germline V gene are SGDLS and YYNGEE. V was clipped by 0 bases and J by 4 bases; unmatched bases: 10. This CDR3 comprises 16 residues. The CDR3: CASSVGEGGLGYEQYF. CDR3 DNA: TGTGCCAGCAGCGTAGGGGAAGGGGGCTTAGGATACGAGCAGTACTTC. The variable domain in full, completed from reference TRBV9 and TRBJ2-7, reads DSGVTQTPKHLITATGQRVTLRCSPRSGDLSVYWYQQSLDQGLQFLIQYYNGEERAKGNILERFSAQQFPDLHSELNLSSLELGDSALYFCASSVGEGGLGYEQYFGPGTRLTVT.

The DNA of the CDR3 is TGTGCCAGCAGCCCACTAGCGGGGTCTCTCGGGGAGCTGTTTTTT. Translation: CASSPLAGSLGELFF. The chain has TRBV25-1 and TRBJ2-2; TRBD2 matches 10 bases. This CDR3 is 15 amino acids long. The junction had 8 bases not matched to a gene; V was cut back by 6 bases and J by 7 bases. Germline V lookup: CDR1 MGHDK, CDR2 SYGVNS.

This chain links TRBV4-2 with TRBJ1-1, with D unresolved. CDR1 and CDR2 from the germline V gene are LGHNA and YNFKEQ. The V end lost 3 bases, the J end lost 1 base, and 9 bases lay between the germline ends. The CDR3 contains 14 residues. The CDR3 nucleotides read TGTGCCAGCAGCCATCACACACCGAACACTGAAGCTTTCTTT. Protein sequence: CASSHHTPNTEAFF.

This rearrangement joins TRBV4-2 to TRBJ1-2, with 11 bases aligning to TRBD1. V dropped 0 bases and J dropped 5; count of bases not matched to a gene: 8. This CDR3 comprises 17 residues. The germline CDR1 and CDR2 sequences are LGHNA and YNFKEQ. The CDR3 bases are TGTGCCAGCAGCCAAGAAGGGACAGGGGGACTTTCGTATGGCTACACCTTC. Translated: CASSQEGTGGLSYGYTF.

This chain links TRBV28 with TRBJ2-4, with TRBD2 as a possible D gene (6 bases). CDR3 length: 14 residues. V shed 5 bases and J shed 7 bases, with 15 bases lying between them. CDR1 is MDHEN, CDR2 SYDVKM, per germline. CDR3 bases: TGTGCCAGCAGTCCCCAGGGAGGCTGGAACATTCAGTACTTC. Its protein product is CASSPQGGWNIQYF.

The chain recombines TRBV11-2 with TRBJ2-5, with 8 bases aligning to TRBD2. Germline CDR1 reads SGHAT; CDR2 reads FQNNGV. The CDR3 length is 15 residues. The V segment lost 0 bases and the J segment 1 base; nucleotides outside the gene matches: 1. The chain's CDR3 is CASSLEGTSQETQYF. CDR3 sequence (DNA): TGTGCCAGCAGCTTAGAGGGGACTAGCCAAGAGACCCAGTACTTC.

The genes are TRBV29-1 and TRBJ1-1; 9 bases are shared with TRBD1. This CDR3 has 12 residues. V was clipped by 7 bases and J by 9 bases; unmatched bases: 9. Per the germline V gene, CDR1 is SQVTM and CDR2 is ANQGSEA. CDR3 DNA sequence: TGCAGCGCGGAACAGGGGGCAAGGAAAGCTTTCTTT. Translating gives CSAEQGARKAFF. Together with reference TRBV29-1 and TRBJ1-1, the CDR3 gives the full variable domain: SAVISQKPSRDICQRGTSLTIQCQVDSQVTMMFWYRQQPGQSLTLIATANQGSEATYESGFVIDKFPISRPNLTFSTLTVSNMSPEDSSIYLCSAEQGARKAFFGQGTRLTVV.

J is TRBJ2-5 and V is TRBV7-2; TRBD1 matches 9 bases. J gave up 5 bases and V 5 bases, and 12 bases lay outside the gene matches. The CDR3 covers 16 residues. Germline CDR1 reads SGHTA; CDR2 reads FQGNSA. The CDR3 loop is CASSPSPGQGLETQYF. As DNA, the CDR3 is TGTGCCAGCAGCCCCTCGCCGGGACAGGGTTTGGAGACCCAGTACTTC.

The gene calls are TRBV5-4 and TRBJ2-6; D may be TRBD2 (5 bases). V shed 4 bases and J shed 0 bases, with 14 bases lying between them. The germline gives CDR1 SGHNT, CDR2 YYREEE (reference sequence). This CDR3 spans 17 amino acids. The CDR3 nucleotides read TGTGCCAGCAGCCTCGGCGGGCCATTCTCTGGGGCCAACGTCCTGACTTTC. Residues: CASSLGGPFSGANVLTF.

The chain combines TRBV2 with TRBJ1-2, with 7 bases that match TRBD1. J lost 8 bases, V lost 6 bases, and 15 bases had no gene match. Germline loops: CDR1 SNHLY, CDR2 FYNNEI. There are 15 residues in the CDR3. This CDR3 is CASRDTGRGPRGYTF. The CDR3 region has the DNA TGTGCCAGCAGAGATACCGGGAGGGGGCCTCGGGGCTACACCTTC. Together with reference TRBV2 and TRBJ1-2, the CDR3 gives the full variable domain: EPEVTQTPSHQVTQMGQEVILRCVPISNHLYFYWYRQILGQKVEFLVSFYNNEISEKSEIFDDQFSVERPDGSNFTLKIRSTKLEDSAMYFCASRDTGRGPRGYTFGSGTRLTVV.

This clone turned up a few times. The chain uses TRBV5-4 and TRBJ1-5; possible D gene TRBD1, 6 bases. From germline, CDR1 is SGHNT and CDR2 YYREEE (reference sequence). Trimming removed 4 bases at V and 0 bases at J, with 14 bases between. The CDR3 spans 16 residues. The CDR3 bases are TGTGCCAGCAGCGTGGGGGGGCAGGGTAGCAATCAGCCCCAGCATTTT. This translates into CASSVGGQGSNQPQHF. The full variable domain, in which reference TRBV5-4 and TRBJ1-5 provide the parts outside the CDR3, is ETGVTQSPTHLIKTRGQQVTLRCSSQSGHNTVSWYQQALGQGPQFIFQYYREEENGRGNFPPRFSGLQFPNYSSELNVNALELDDSALYLCASSVGGQGSNQPQHFGDGTRLSIL.

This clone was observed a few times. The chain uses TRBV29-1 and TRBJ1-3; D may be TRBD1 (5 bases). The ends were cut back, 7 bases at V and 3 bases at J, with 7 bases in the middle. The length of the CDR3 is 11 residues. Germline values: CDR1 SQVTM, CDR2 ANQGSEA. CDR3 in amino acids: CSAGGGNTIYF. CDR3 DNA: TGCAGCGCCGGGGGTGGAAACACCATATATTTT.

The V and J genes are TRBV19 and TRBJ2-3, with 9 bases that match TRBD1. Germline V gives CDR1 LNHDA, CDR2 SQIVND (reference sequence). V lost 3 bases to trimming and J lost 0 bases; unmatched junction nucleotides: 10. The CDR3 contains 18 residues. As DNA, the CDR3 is TGTGCCAGTAGTATTTGGAAGGGACAGGGAGCTAGCACAGATACGCAGTATTTT. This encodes CASSIWKGQGASTDTQYF.

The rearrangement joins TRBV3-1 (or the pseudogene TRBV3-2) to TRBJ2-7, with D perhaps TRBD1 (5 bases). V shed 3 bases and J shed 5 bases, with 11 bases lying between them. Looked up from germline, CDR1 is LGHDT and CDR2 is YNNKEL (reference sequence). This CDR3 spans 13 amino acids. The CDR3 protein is CASSQRQSNEQYF. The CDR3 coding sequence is TGTGCCAGCAGCCAGAGACAGAGCAACGAGCAGTACTTC.

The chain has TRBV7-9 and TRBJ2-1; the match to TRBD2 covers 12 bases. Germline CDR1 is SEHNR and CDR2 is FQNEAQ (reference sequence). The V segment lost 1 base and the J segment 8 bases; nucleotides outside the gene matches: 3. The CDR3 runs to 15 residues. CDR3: CASSLVPSGRDEQFF. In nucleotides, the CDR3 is TGTGCCAGCAGCTTAGTGCCTAGCGGGAGGGATGAGCAGTTCTTC.

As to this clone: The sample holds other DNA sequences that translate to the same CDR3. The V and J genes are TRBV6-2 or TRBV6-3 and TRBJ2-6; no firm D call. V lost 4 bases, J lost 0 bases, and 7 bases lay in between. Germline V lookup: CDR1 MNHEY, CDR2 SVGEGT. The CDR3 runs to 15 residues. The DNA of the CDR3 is TGTGCCAGCAGTTCTTCAGGCTCTGGGGCCAACGTCCTGACTTTC. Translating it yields CASSSSGSGANVLTF.

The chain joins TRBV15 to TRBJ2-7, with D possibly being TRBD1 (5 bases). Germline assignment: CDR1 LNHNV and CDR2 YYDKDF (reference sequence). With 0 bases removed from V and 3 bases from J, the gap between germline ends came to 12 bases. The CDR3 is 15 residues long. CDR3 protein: CATSRDPTGDYEQYF. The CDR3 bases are TGTGCCACCAGCAGAGATCCCACAGGTGACTACGAGCAGTACTTC.

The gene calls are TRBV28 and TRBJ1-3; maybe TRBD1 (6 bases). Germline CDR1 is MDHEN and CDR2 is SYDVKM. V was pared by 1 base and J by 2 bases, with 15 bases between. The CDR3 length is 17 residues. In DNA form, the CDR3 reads TGTGCCAGCAGTTTATTAAAGGGGGGGGCCCCTGGAAACACCATATATTTT. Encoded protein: CASSLLKGGAPGNTIYF.

The DNA of the CDR3 is TGTGCCAGTAAACTTGTGACAGGGATAAGTCAGCCCCAGCATTTT. Translation: CASKLVTGISQPQHF. This rearrangement joins TRBV19 to TRBJ1-5; 7 bases are a match to TRBD1. V dropped 7 bases and J dropped 6; count of bases not matched to a gene: 12. The CDR3 is 15 residues long. CDR1 and CDR2 from the germline V gene are LNHDA and SQIVND (reference sequence).